Listed below are T cell receptor beta chains from one sample, sequenced in a study of graft-versus-host responses after intestinal transplantation. Generated by immunoSEQ multiplex PCR, the TCRdb table keeps only in-frame clones and is missing some. The table shows some 90,000 clones, with about nine tenths occurring only once. No cognate antigen is known for these TCRs. The sequencing here drew on unstimulated CD8+ T cells sorted from spleen or lymph node cells, taken before intestinal transplant. The receptors were gathered from a human donor who received an intestinal transplant. Each CDR3 is given with its conserved first and last residue. A D gene is named only where the DNA matches it firmly. Not every row has a clone size; where given, it reads once, few, many or a size class.

>TRBD1|.|TRBV7-6|TRBJ2-5
CASSLEVGTGEEETQYF
TGTGCCAGCAGCTTAGAAGTCGGGACAGGGGAGGAGGAGACCCAGTACTTC
>.|.|TRBV5-3|TRBJ1-5
CASSQDPGSNQPQHF
TGTGCCAGCAGCCAAGATCCTGGGAGCAATCAGCCCCAGCATTTT
>.|once|TRBV7-6|TRBJ1-1
CASSPLGRDTEAFF
TGTGCCAGCAGCCCGTTGGGACGAGACACTGAAGCTTTCTTT
>.|.|TRBV4-1|TRBJ2-1
CASSQPPDGGLYNEQFF
TGCGCCAGCAGCCAGCCCCCCGACGGGGGCCTTTACAATGAGCAGTTCTTC
>.|.|TRBV7-6|TRBJ1-3
CASSLERSSGNTIYF
TGTGCCAGCAGCTTAGAGCGGTCCTCTGGAAACACCATATATTTT
>.|.|TRBV11-2|TRBJ2-7
CASSSTSYEQYF
TGTGCCAGCAGCTCTACTAGCTACGAGCAGTACTTC
>.|.|TRBV28|TRBJ2-1
CASRLSSLDFNEQFF
TGTGCCAGCAGGTTATCCAGCCTTGACTTTAATGAGCAGTTCTTC
>.|.|TRBV6-1|TRBJ2-7
CASSLDSTGTYEQYF
TGTGCCAGCAGTCTGGACAGCACAGGGACCTACGAGCAGTACTTC
>.|.|TRBV19|TRBJ1-6
CASSTLITADNSPLHF
TGTGCCAGTAGTACCCTGATCACGGCTGATAATTCACCCCTCCACTTT
>.|.|TRBV27|TRBJ2-7
CASRAGSHEQYF
TGTGCCAGCAGAGCAGGGTCCCACGAGCAGTACTTC
>.|few|TRBV6-4|TRBJ2-3
CASSEGAGSTDTQYF
TGTGCCAGCAGTGAGGGGGCCGGGAGCACAGATACGCAGTATTTT
>.|.|TRBV28|TRBJ2-7
CASSFVGRSDEQYF
TGTGCCAGCAGTTTCGTCGGGAGATCGGACGAGCAGTACTTC
>TRBD1|.|TRBV6-8|TRBJ2-3
CASSEGTGGADTQYF
TGTGCCAGCAGTGAGGGGACAGGGGGCGCAGATACGCAGTATTTT
>.|few|TRBV4-1|TRBJ1-4
CASSQEWSNEKLFF
TGCGCCAGCAGCCAAGAATGGAGTAATGAAAAACTGTTTTTT
>TRBD1|.|TRBV28|TRBJ2-7
CASSFHINRGSDEQYF
TGTGCCAGCAGCTTCCACATAAACAGGGGGTCGGACGAGCAGTACTTC
>TRBD2|few|TRBV5-5|TRBJ2-7
CASSLIAGGPEQYF
TGTGCCAGCAGCTTGATAGCGGGAGGGCCCGAGCAGTACTTC
>TRBD1|.|TRBV2|TRBJ2-5
CASSEPRRGRETQYF
TGTGCCAGCAGTGAACCCCGCAGGGGGCGGGAGACCCAGTACTTC
>.|.|TRBV15|TRBJ1-1
CATSRSDRSDEAFF
TGTGCCACCAGTAGATCCGACAGATCTGATGAAGCTTTCTTT
>.|.|TRBV27|TRBJ1-5
CASSVRGGNQPQHF
TGTGCCAGCAGTGTACGCGGGGGTAATCAGCCCCAGCATTTT
>TRBD2|.|TRBV5-6|TRBJ2-1
CASSLGLAQWLFF
TGTGCCAGCAGCTTGGGACTAGCTCAATGGCTGTTCTTC
>TRBD1|once|TRBV27|TRBJ1-2
CASSSYYLITGGLLMGYGYTF
TGTGCCAGCAGTTCCTACTATTTGATCACAGGGGGCCTTCTCATGGGGTATGGCTACACCTTC
>.|.|TRBV6-5|TRBJ1-1
CASTKGELNTEAFF
TGTGCCAGCACCAAAGGGGAACTCAACACTGAAGCTTTCTTT
>TRBD1|.|TRBV9|TRBJ1-2
CASSEGTDYGYTF
TGTGCCAGCAGCGAGGGGACAGACTATGGCTACACCTTC
>.|.|TRBV13|TRBJ1-2
CASSLGRGSSNYGYTF
TGTGCCAGCAGCTTAGGCCGAGGGTCTTCTAACTATGGCTACACCTTC
>TRBD2|.|TRBV13|TRBJ2-3
CASSTSGGLTDTQYF
TGTGCCAGCAGCACTAGCGGGGGCCTCACAGATACGCAGTATTTT
>.|.|TRBV23-1|TRBJ2-5
CASSRREEPTQYF
TGCGCCAGCTCACGAAGGGAGGAGCCTACCCAGTACTTC